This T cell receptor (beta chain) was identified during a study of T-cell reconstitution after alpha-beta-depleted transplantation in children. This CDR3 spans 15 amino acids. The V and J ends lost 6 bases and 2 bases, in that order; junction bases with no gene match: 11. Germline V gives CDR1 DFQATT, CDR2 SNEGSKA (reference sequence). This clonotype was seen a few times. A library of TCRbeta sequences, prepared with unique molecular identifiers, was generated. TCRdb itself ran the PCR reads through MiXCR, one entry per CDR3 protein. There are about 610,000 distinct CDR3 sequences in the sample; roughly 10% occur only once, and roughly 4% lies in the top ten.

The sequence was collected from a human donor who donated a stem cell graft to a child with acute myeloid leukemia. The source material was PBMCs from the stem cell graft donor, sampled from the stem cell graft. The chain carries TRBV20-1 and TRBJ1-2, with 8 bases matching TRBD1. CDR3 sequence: CSASKAQGGNYGYTF. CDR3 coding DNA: TGCAGTGCCTCGAAGGCACAGGGGGGAAACTATGGCTACACCTTC.